This paragraph covers one T cell receptor beta chain sequence. The data were obtained in a study of T cell changes during pregnancy in multiple sclerosis. CDR3 length: 14 residues. Germline values: CDR1 LNHDA, CDR2 SQIVND (reference sequence). Trimming cost V 7 bases and J 4 bases, with 13 bases left between them. Data came from immunoSEQ multiplex PCR; TCRdb stores just in-frame clones and leaves some out. The repertoire consists of approximately 43,000 clones, with around four fifths occurring once and the leading ten covering 0.6% to 0.8%. Specimen: CD4+ T cells from peripheral blood mononuclear cells, collected before pregnancy. The origin of this receptor is a female donor with multiple sclerosis, enrolled in a pregnancy study. This chain connects TRBV19 to TRBJ1-4; weak D call: TRBD1 (5 bases). The CDR3 nucleotides read TGTGCCAGTAAATCGGGGGGTTTTAATGAAAAACTGTTTTTT. Residues: CASKSGGFNEKLFF. Full variable domain (remainder filled in from reference TRBV19 and TRBJ1-4): DGGITQSPKYLFRKEGQNVTLSCEQNLNHDAMYWYRQDPGQGLRLIYYSQIVNDFQKGDIAEGYSVSREKKESFPLTVTSAQKNPTAFYLCASKSGGFNEKLFFGSGTQLSVL.